The next 17 T cell receptor beta chains were all read from a single sample in a study of T cells after yellow fever vaccination. Each CDR3 protein gets one entry after TCRdb re-called the 5' RACE reads with MiXCR. Of about 630,000 distinct CDR3 sequences listed, 10% to 15% are singletons. Sample: PBMCs, taken on the day of the yellow fever booster vaccination. These TCRs come from a man aged 30-40 years who received the YFV17D yellow fever vaccine.

This clonotype was seen a few times. This rearrangement joins TRBV7-2 to TRBJ1-6; 7 nucleotides match TRBD1. The CDR3 is 14 residues long. Germline V gene data show CDR1 as SGHTA and CDR2 as FQGNSA. The trim removed 2 bases at V and 8 bases at J, leaving 3 bases unmatched. The CDR3 DNA sequence: TGTGCCAGCAGCTTAAGGGGGCTTCATTCACCCCTCCACTTT. Translation: CASSLRGLHSPLHF.

This clonotype was detected only a few times. The chain links TRBV24-1 to TRBJ2-1, with D possibly TRBD1 on 5 matching bases. The CDR3 covers 13 residues. V lost 6 bases and J lost 11, with 16 bases in between. The germline CDR1 and CDR2 sequences are KGHDR and SFDVKD. For the CDR3, the DNA is TGTGCCACCAGTTTCAAGGACAACAAAAAGCAGTTCTTC. Translating gives CATSFKDNKKQFF.

This clonotype was seen a few times. V usage is TRBV6-2 or TRBV6-3 and J usage is TRBJ1-5; D is unresolved. Per the germline V gene, CDR1 is MNHEY and CDR2 is SVGEGT. This CDR3 contains 13 residues. V lost 1 base to trimming and J lost 4 bases, with 5 bases between them. As DNA, the CDR3 is TGTGCCAGCAGTTACTTTCGAAATCAGCCCCAGCATTTT. It yields the protein CASSYFRNQPQHF.

V and J are TRBV5-1 and TRBJ2-1; possible D gene TRBD2, 5 bases. This CDR3 has 16 residues. Germline CDR1 and CDR2: SGHRS and YFSETQ. V was cut by 0 bases and J by 1 base, with 11 bases left in between. The CDR3 sequence is CASSLATGSSYNEQFF. The CDR3 DNA reads as TGCGCCAGCAGCTTGGCCACGGGGTCTTCCTACAATGAGCAGTTCTTC.

The V gene is TRBV5-6, the J gene TRBJ2-4, with no clear D. The CDR3 is 13 residues long. Trimming cost V 0 bases and J 6 bases, with 7 bases left between them. Germline V gene lookup returns CDR1 SGHDT and CDR2 YYEEEE. CDR3 DNA sequence: TGTGCCAGCAGCTTGGACTCCGCAAACATTCAGTACTTC. This translates into CASSLDSANIQYF.

V is TRBV7-9 and J is TRBJ1-2, with D possibly matching TRBD1 (5 bases). With 3 bases removed from V and 4 bases from J, the gap between germline ends came to 15 bases. Per germline, CDR1 SEHNR and CDR2 FQNEAQ (reference sequence). The CDR3 sequence is 15 residues long. This CDR3 reads CASSFVGRVGYGYTF. CDR3 DNA sequence: TGTGCCAGCAGCTTTGTGGGCAGGGTCGGCTATGGCTACACCTTC.

The gene calls are TRBV12-3 or TRBV12-4 and TRBJ2-3; D not certain. CDR3 size: 15 residues. Trimming removed 0 bases at V and 3 bases at J, with 10 bases between. The CDR3 nucleotides are TGTGCCAGCAGTTTAGCCGGATCTGGGACAGATACGCAGTATTTT. Protein: CASSLAGSGTDTQYF.

The chain links TRBV5-1 to TRBJ2-7, with 10 nucleotides matching TRBD2. The CDR3 sequence is 15 residues long. V lost 5 bases, J lost 2 bases, and 7 bases stayed unmatched. Germline CDR1 is SGHRS and CDR2 is YFSETQ. DNA of the CDR3: TGCGCCAGCAGAGGGATTCTAGCGGGAGCCTACGAGCAGTACTTC. Translated: CASRGILAGAYEQYF.

The CDR3 loop is CASSLNGESDTQYF. In DNA, the CDR3 is TGTGCCAGCAGCTTAAATGGAGAATCAGATACGCAGTATTTT. The V call is TRBV7-9, the J call TRBJ2-3; D uncertain. CDR1 SEHNR and CDR2 FQNEAQ come from the germline V gene (reference sequence). The CDR3 has 14 residues. With 2 bases removed from V and 4 bases from J, the gap between germline ends came to 10 bases.

This clonotype was seen a few times. The chain employs TRBV5-1 and TRBJ2-3; weak D call: TRBD1 (5 bases). CDR1 is SGHRS and CDR2 is YFSETQ in the germline V gene. CDR3 length: 16 amino acids. Trimming pared 0 bases from V and 4 bases from J, leaving 15 bases between. Written as DNA, the CDR3 is TGCGCCAGCAGCTTGGCCTTCTCAGGGCTCGCAGATACGCAGTATTTT. Protein sequence: CASSLAFSGLADTQYF.

This clonotype was counted between two and nine times. This chain connects TRBV7-2 to TRBJ1-5; D uncertain. CDR1 is SGHTA and CDR2 is FQGNSA in the germline V gene. The CDR3 totals 13 residues. V lost 8 bases, J lost 7 bases, and 15 bases lay in between. The CDR3, as DNA: TGTGCCAGCGGTCTAATGAGACACCAGCCCCAGCATTTT. Its protein is CASGLMRHQPQHF.

This clonotype was seen a few times. The rearrangement uses TRBV10-3 and TRBJ2-2; D gene unclear. The length of the CDR3 is 12 residues. V was pared by 5 bases and J by 8 bases, with 9 bases between. Germline V gene sequence: CDR1 ENHRY, CDR2 SYGVKD. As DNA, the CDR3 is TGTGCCATCAGTCCAGCCCTAGGGGAGCTGTTTTTT. Translated: CAISPALGELFF.

This chain uses TRBV4-1 with TRBJ2-7; D uncertain. The CDR3 sequence is 18 residues long. The germline V gene has CDR1 MGHRA and CDR2 YSYEKL. V gave up 0 bases and J gave up 3 bases, with 21 bases separating them. The CDR3 sequence: CASSQDITRRSTHYEQYF. The CDR3 coding sequence is TGCGCCAGCAGCCAAGATATCACGCGCCGTTCTACCCACTACGAGCAGTACTTC.

For the CDR3, the DNA is TGTGCCGGAGGACTAAACACCTTATACGAGCAGTACTTC. Its translation: CAGGLNTLYEQYF. The J gene is TRBJ2-7, the V gene TRBV2; possible D gene TRBD2, 6 bases. The CDR3 spans 13 residues. CDR1 is SNHLY and CDR2 is FYNNEI in the germline V gene. V was trimmed by 11 bases and J by 4 bases, leaving 18 bases between them.

This clonotype has ten or more counts. The chain recombines TRBV7-9 with TRBJ2-1; 10 nucleotides agree with TRBD2. CDR3 length: 16 amino acids. V lost 4 bases, J lost 3 bases, and 6 bases stayed unmatched. CDR1 is SEHNR and CDR2 is FQNEAQ in the germline V gene (reference sequence). CDR3 residues: CASSSPSGGDYNEQFF. CDR3 nucleotides: TGTGCCAGCAGCTCCCCTAGCGGGGGAGACTACAATGAGCAGTTCTTC.

This sequence joins TRBV29-1 and TRBJ2-1, with TRBD2 identical over 9 bases. Germline V gene sequence: CDR1 SQVTM, CDR2 ANQGSEA. Trimming at V came to 1 base and at J to 4 bases, leaving 17 bases not matched to a gene. The CDR3 loop spans 19 amino acids. The CDR3: CSVEGTFGKAGGLYNEQFF. The CDR3 bases are TGCAGCGTTGAAGGGACTTTTGGGAAAGCGGGAGGCCTTTACAATGAGCAGTTCTTC.

This clonotype was detected only a few times. The chain is built from TRBV2 and TRBJ2-5; D gene ambiguous. CDR3 size: 15 residues. Germline V gives CDR1 SNHLY, CDR2 FYNNEI. The germline V and J ends were trimmed by 6 bases and 0 bases, with 14 bases remaining between them. The CDR3 here is CASRSRQRHQETQYF. CDR3 in DNA: TGTGCCAGCAGGAGTCGCCAGAGGCACCAAGAGACCCAGTACTTC.